What follows describes a single T cell receptor (beta chain). Its antigen is still unknown. No base quality values were provided; no much bigger clone lies one nucleotide off. The immunoSEQ Assay, a bias-controlled multiplex PCR, was used to amplify TCRbeta CDR3 regions from genomic DNA. The published analysis was carried out like this. Within the assay, amplification of reference gene primers was used to estimate how many nucleated cells each sample contained. Sequence reads were collapsed and filtered to measure the absolute abundance of every unique TCRbeta CDR3 rearrangement. For each sample, productive Simpson clonality was calculated as the square root of Simpson's diversity index across productive rearrangements. The table comes from immuneACCESS by way of TCRdb, which keeps in-frame sequences with V and J called. Part of the clones is missing from these tables; in studies checked, under half for an unresolved V gene and the rest for unknown reasons. V and J calls and clone size are those listed in that table; D and trimming were worked out from the DNA. For this sample the table gives a few hundred thousand clones, of which approximately 77% were detected only once. About 3.6% of the sample is taken by the ten largest.

According to the germline V gene (reference sequence), CDR1 reads SGHNT and CDR2 reads YYREEE. The CDR3, from cysteine to phenylalanine, totals 15 residues. The only DNA kept is the CDR3, 45 bases in frame from the first base. A distance of 15 bases separates the germline ends of V and J, which lose 3 bases and 3 bases respectively. This sample stems from a study of blood T cell repertoires in COVID-19 (dated by TCRdb to the early 2020s). For the wider study: Collaborator samples came from the United States, Italy and Spain and covered acute and convalescent phases of COVID-19. The material from the prospective study consisted of cDNA or gDNA derived from T cells, B-cell-depleted T cells, or PBMCs. The dataset comprised deeply sampled blood TCRbeta repertoires from subjects exposed to, actively infected with, or recovered from COVID-19. The repertoires were released in a freely available public database intended as a resource for research on the immune response to SARS-CoV-2. The samples were drawn from two sources: the first 160 participants of the ongoing ImmuneRACE study, and 950 to 1,500 subjects contributed by 6 global collaborators. A de-identified subject ID, COVID-19 status, age in years and sex were almost always included in the sample metadata. Where HLA class I and class II types were available, the types were taken from metadata supplied by the sample provider, not from assay-based typing.

Each collaborating institution followed its own protocols to collect whole blood in K2EDTA tubes. For TCRbeta analysis, collaborators shipped samples as frozen whole blood, isolated PBMCs, or DNA extracted from either of those sample types. Points the paper makes about the study in general: The quantity of clinical and demographic metadata differed by source and by participant and was supplied without curation.

The rearrangement combines TRBV5-4 with TRBJ1-1, with TRBD1 tentatively as D gene (5 bases match). The receptor comes from a woman aged 80 or over with acute or convalescent COVID-19. The sample consisted of peripheral blood. Read as DNA, the sequence is TGTGCCAGCAGCTGGGGCCCTACATCGCACACTGAAGCTTTCTTT. It is translated as CASSWGPTSHTEAFF.